What follows is one T cell receptor (beta chain) and its context. The CDR3 covers 14 residues. Trimming removed 8 bases from V and 6 bases from J; junction bases left unmatched: 10. Germline loops: CDR1 SGHNT, CDR2 YYREEE (reference sequence). This entry belongs to a study of siplizumab effects on memory and regulatory T cells. Assay used: immunoSEQ multiplex PCR; TCRdb lists only in-frame clones, some missing. The sample holds about 69,000 clones; approximately 88% are singletons and the top ten take about 1.5%. The chain is built from TRBV5-4 and TRBJ2-4, with 8 bases lining up with TRBD1. Sequenced input: Tregs sorted from blood. This TCR derives from a human donor in good health. The CDR3 DNA is TGTGCCAGAAGCGTCAGGGGGCAGAGAAACATTCAGTACTTC. Its translation is CARSVRGQRNIQYF. Based on the CDR3 plus reference TRBV5-4 and TRBJ2-4, the full variable domain is ETGVTQSPTHLIKTRGQQVTLRCSSQSGHNTVSWYQQALGQGPQFIFQYYREEENGRGNFPPRFSGLQFPNYSSELNVNALELDDSALYLCARSVRGQRNIQYFGAGTRLSVL.